These T cell receptor beta chains were read from a single sample in a study of radiotherapy plus CTLA-4 blockade in lung cancer. The protocol was immunoSEQ multiplex PCR, while the TCRdb copy is restricted to in-frame clones and leaves out a portion. The data contain 55,000 to 75,000 clones, roughly three quarters of them singletons. The sequencing here drew on peripheral blood, taken from a patient treated with radiotherapy plus ipilimumab. The origin of the receptors is a human donor with non-small cell lung cancer whose response to radiotherapy plus ipilimumab could not be evaluated. Some clones in this sample may be carry-over from other donors' samples. The CDR3 runs from the conserved cysteine through the conserved F or W. D genes are given only for firm matches.

16,TRBV27,-,TRBJ2-7,CASSLWARGADVVQYF
14,TRBV9,TRBD1,-,CASSVGQGTYEQYF
12,TRBV9,-,TRBJ1-2,CASSPTGYGYTF
13,TRBV7-8,-,TRBJ1-1,CASSLGGGTEAFF
15,TRBV7-9,TRBD1,TRBJ1-5,CASSLGQGANQPQHF
15,TRBV15,-,TRBJ2-1,CATSRTSGGYNEQFF
14,TRBV2,-,TRBJ2-3,CASSAQRGTDTQYF
14,TRBV7-3,-,TRBJ2-2,CASSLARDTGELFF
14,TRBV5-4,-,TRBJ2-3,CASRGLTGTDTQYF
16,TRBV6-6,-,TRBJ2-7,CASSPTTTSSSYEQYF
16,TRBV7-9,-,TRBJ1-2,CASSLGPRGQNNGYTF
14,TRBV6-5,TRBD1,TRBJ1-1,CASTLLGGQGAAFF
15,TRBV2,-,TRBJ2-1,CASYTRNRLNNEQFF
14,TRBV6-5,-,TRBJ2-7,CASSLQGNMYEQYF
11,TRBV7-2,-,TRBJ2-7,CASSFQYEQYF
14,TRBV28,-,TRBJ1-1,CASSLGRMNTEAFF
13,TRBV6-5,TRBD1,TRBJ1-5,CASSYQGEQPQHF
12,TRBV7-9,-,TRBJ1-6,CASSLEGGPLHF
14,TRBV30,TRBD1,TRBJ1-2,CAWSVQGRPYGYTF
16,TRBV7-2,TRBD2,TRBJ2-5,CASSSSLSSGGETQYF
16,TRBV7-6,-,TRBJ2-5,CASSSKSSGLRETQYF
16,TRBV5-4,TRBD1,TRBJ1-6,CASSLGGTANNSPLHF
13,TRBV18,TRBD1,TRBJ1-2,CASSSGQGSGYTF
14,TRBV28,TRBD1,TRBJ2-7,CASTLGDREYEQYF
15,TRBV7-9,-,TRBJ2-7,CASSLGVQSSYEQYF
13,TRBV6-5,-,TRBJ1-5,CASRGQLNQPQHF
13,TRBV7-2,-,TRBJ1-2,CASSLGDGYGYTF
12,TRBV6-1,-,TRBJ1-5,CASSPTGQPQHF
18,TRBV5-1,TRBD2,TRBJ2-1,CASSLETTSGGAYNEQFF
15,TRBV5-1,TRBD2,TRBJ2-7,CASSLGLAGYYEQYF
15,TRBV28,-,TRBJ1-4,CASSLADATNEKLFF
15,TRBV5-1,-,TRBJ1-1,CASRLTAGQGTEAFF